A selection of T cell receptor beta chains follows, all from one sample in a study of radiotherapy plus CTLA-4 blockade in lung cancer. Libraries were prepared by immunoSEQ multiplex PCR; TCRdb keeps only in-frame clonotypes and omits some of them. The table records about 51,000 clones, roughly 77% of them present only once. The sequences come from peripheral blood, collected from a patient treated with radiotherapy plus ipilimumab. The receptor source for this set is a human donor with non-small cell lung cancer who had a complete response to radiotherapy plus ipilimumab. Both conserved end residues are part of each CDR3. A D gene is named only where the DNA matches it firmly. Size values are once, few and many counts, or a class for expanded clones, and some rows have none.

TRBV6-5,TRBJ2-2,TRBD1,NA,TGTGCCAGCAGGACAGGGTCGGGAATTACCGGGGAGCTGTTTTTT,CASRTGSGITGELFF
TRBV19,TRBJ1-4,NA,few,TGTGCCAGTAGTATAGATGTCGCCGGCAGCGCAAATGAAAAACTGTTTTTT,CASSIDVAGSANEKLFF
TRBV5-6,TRBJ1-5,NA,NA,TGTGCCAGCAGCCAGGGAGGAAGCAATCAGCCCCAGCATTTT,CASSQGGSNQPQHF
TRBV19,TRBJ2-2,TRBD1,NA,TGTGCCAGTAGTCCCGACAGGGGCGTCGGGAACACCGGGGAGCTGTTTTTT,CASSPDRGVGNTGELFF
TRBV4-1,TRBJ1-2,TRBD1,NA,TGCGCCAGCAGCCCGGGGCAGGGGGGCCGTCGAGGGTATGGCTACACCTTC,CASSPGQGGRRGYGYTF
TRBV7-9,TRBJ1-1,NA,NA,TGTGCCAGCAGCTTAGGCTTCAGGGCCCCCAGCATGAACACTGAAGCTTTCTTT,CASSLGFRAPSMNTEAFF
TRBV10-3,TRBJ2-3,NA,NA,TGTGCCATCAGTGAGGGTGAGGCGTCCACAGATACGCAGTATTTT,CAISEGEASTDTQYF
TRBV9,TRBJ2-7,TRBD1,NA,TGTGCCAGCAGCGTAGGGACAGGGGCTACCTACGAGCAGTACTTC,CASSVGTGATYEQYF
TRBV5-4,TRBJ1-2,NA,once,TGTGCCAGCAGCCCTGGGGGGTCGCATGGCTACACCTTC,CASSPGGSHGYTF
TRBV6-1,TRBJ2-7,TRBD1,NA,TGTGCCAGCAGCCGCCCGGGACAGGGCTACGAGCAGTACTTC,CASSRPGQGYEQYF
TRBV5-1,TRBJ1-4,TRBD1,NA,TGCGCCAGCAGCCTCGGACAGGTCACTAATGAAAAACTGTTTTTT,CASSLGQVTNEKLFF
TRBV6-5,TRBJ1-3,NA,NA,TGTGCCAGCAGTTACTCGCACAGCTCTGGAAACACCATATATTTT,CASSYSHSSGNTIYF
TRBV10-3,TRBJ1-5,TRBD1,few,TGTGCCATCAGTGAGTCAGAGACAGGGGATGAGTTCAATCAGCCCCAGCATTTT,CAISESETGDEFNQPQHF
TRBV7-9,TRBJ2-2,TRBD1,few,TGTGCCAGCAGCTTCCCCTTAGTTAGACAGGGGGCGTCCGGGGAGCTGTTTTTT,CASSFPLVRQGASGELFF
TRBV29-1,TRBJ2-3,TRBD2,NA,TGCAGCGTTGGCAGCGGGGGATTCACAGATACGCAGTATTTT,CSVGSGGFTDTQYF
TRBV6-5,TRBJ1-1,NA,once,TGTGCCAGCAGTCGTCCCGGACAGAACACTGAAGCTTTCTTT,CASSRPGQNTEAFF
TRBV29-1,TRBJ2-1,NA,NA,TGCAGCGTTGAATACACGGGAGTTTTGTCCTACAATGAGCAGTTCTTC,CSVEYTGVLSYNEQFF
TRBV9,TRBJ2-2,TRBD1,NA,TGTGCCAGCAGCCTTCTAGGGGGCGCGAACACCGGGGAGCTGTTTTTT,CASSLLGGANTGELFF
TRBV10-3,TRBJ2-2,NA,NA,TGTGCCATCAGTGACCCTTCGAGGTGGAGGCGGGCCGGGGAGCTGTTTTTT,CAISDPSRWRRAGELFF